A selection of T cell receptor beta chains follows, all from one sample in a study of early T cells in non-severe SARS-CoV-2 infection. TCRdb recomputed calls from the 5' RACE reads with MiXCR, one row per CDR3 protein. This table holds some 57,000 distinct CDR3 sequences, about a tenth found once. Sequenced sample: whole blood. The receptors originated from an adult who was a healthcare worker with PCR-confirmed SARS-CoV-2 infection or an uninfected control (not recorded which). Each CDR3 is given with its conserved first and last residue. A D gene is named only where the DNA matches it firmly. Only some rows state a clone size, as once, few, many or a class for expanded clones.

clone_size	v_call	j_call	d_call	cdr3_aa	cdr3_nt
-	TRBV5-6	TRBJ1-2	-	CASSLGAGPYGYTF	TGTGCCAGCAGCTTGGGGGCAGGTCCCTATGGCTACACCTTC
many	TRBV2	TRBJ1-2	TRBD1	CASSGQGHYGYTF	TGTGCCAGCAGTGGACAGGGCCACTATGGCTACACCTTC
-	TRBV18	TRBJ2-7	-	CASSPAGGAHEQYF	TGTGCCAGCTCACCTGCAGGGGGGGCTCACGAGCAGTACTTC
few	TRBV3-1	TRBJ2-1	-	CASSSGGGALYNEQFF	TGTGCCAGCAGTTCCGGGGGCGGGGCGCTCTACAATGAGCAGTTCTTC
-	TRBV7-8	TRBJ2-1	TRBD2	CASSLARLAGGPDEQFF	TGTGCCAGCAGCTTAGCGCGATTAGCGGGGGGGCCGGATGAGCAGTTCTTC
-	TRBV3-1	TRBJ1-3	-	CASSQPFSGNTIYF	TGTGCCAGCAGCCAGCCATTCTCTGGAAACACCATATATTTT
many	TRBV20-1	TRBJ2-5	TRBD2	CSVLTSGGRETQYF	TGCAGTGTCCTTACTAGCGGGGGGCGAGAGACCCAGTACTTC
-	TRBV6-4	TRBJ2-3	TRBD2	CASSDSIAGGSTDTQYF	TGTGCCAGCAGTGACTCGATAGCGGGGGGAAGCACAGATACGCAGTATTTT
-	TRBV9	TRBJ2-1	-	CASSVEGSPYNEQFF	TGTGCCAGCAGCGTAGAGGGGTCCCCCTACAATGAGCAGTTCTTC
few	TRBV6-5	TRBJ2-3	-	CASSYSGVADTQYF	TGTGCCAGCAGTTACTCGGGGGTGGCAGATACGCAGTATTTT
many	TRBV6-5	TRBJ2-7	-	CASSYSSRRVWEQYF	TGTGCCAGCAGTTACTCCAGTCGCCGTGTGTGGGAGCAGTACTTC
-	TRBV6-6	TRBJ1-4	TRBD1	CASGRQGVAKEKLFF	TGTGCCAGCGGGAGACAGGGAGTAGCAAAGGAAAAACTGTTTTTT
many	TRBV19	TRBJ1-1	-	CASSMEWGTEAFF	TGTGCCAGTAGTATGGAGTGGGGCACTGAAGCTTTCTTT
-	TRBV7-3	TRBJ2-3	-	CASSYGGDTQYF	TGTGCCAGCAGCTACGGTGGGGATACGCAGTATTTT
-	TRBV12-3/TRBV12-4	TRBJ2-2	-	CASSVRGNITGELFF	TGTGCCAGCAGTGTTAGAGGCAACATCACCGGGGAGCTGTTTTTT
few	TRBV6-1	TRBJ2-1	-	CASNRDGNYNEQFF	TGTGCCAGCAACCGGGACGGAAATTACAATGAGCAGTTCTTC
-	TRBV7-2	TRBJ2-3	-	CASSLDTQYF	TGTGCCAGCAGCTTAGATACGCAGTATTTT
few	TRBV7-6	TRBJ2-5	TRBD2	CAPRKRGEETQYF	TGTGCGCCGCGCAAGCGGGGAGAAGAGACCCAGTACTTC
few	TRBV4-2	TRBJ2-6	-	CASSQEGAGANVLTF	TGTGCCAGCAGCCAAGAAGGGGCTGGGGCCAACGTCCTGACTTTC
many	TRBV6-1	TRBJ2-3	-	CASSEGQSTDTQYF	TGTGCCAGCAGTGAAGGCCAAAGCACAGATACGCAGTATTTT
many	TRBV7-9	TRBJ2-1	TRBD2	CASSRTSGGGEQFF	TGTGCCAGCAGCCGGACTAGCGGAGGAGGGGAGCAGTTCTTC
-	TRBV6-1	TRBJ1-4	TRBD1	CASGYGDRRGEKLFF	TGTGCCAGCGGTTATGGGGACAGGAGGGGTGAAAAACTGTTTTTT
many	TRBV7-9	TRBJ1-1	-	CASTFSGPNTEAFF	TGTGCCAGCACATTCTCGGGACCGAACACTGAAGCTTTCTTT
many	TRBV7-6	TRBJ2-5	TRBD1	CASSSGQTLGETQYF	TGTGCCAGCAGTTCGGGACAGACCCTCGGGGAGACCCAGTACTTC
few	TRBV4-2	TRBJ2-1	TRBD2	CASSLRGDFNNNEQFF	TGTGCCAGCAGCCTACGGGGGGACTTTAATAACAATGAGCAGTTCTTC
-	TRBV15	TRBJ1-1	-	CATSSQTPEGRAGEAFF	TGTGCCACCAGCTCCCAAACCCCTGAGGGCCGGGCTGGTGAAGCTTTCTTT
few	TRBV6-5	TRBJ2-2	-	CASSSGSVNTGELFF	TGTGCCAGCAGTTCGGGCAGCGTTAACACCGGGGAGCTGTTTTTT
-	TRBV12-3/TRBV12-4	TRBJ2-1	-	CASNRDTDNEQFF	TGTGCCAGCAACCGGGACACCGACAATGAGCAGTTCTTC
-	TRBV12-2	TRBJ2-2	-	CAKTENTGELFF	TGTGCAAAGACAGAAAACACCGGGGAGCTGTTTTTT
few	TRBV5-8	TRBJ2-3	TRBD2	CASSSDSSGGAIDTQYF	TGTGCCAGCAGCTCAGACTCTAGCGGGGGGGCCATAGATACGCAGTATTTT
many	TRBV27	TRBJ2-6	-	CASSSSGANVLTF	TGTGCCAGCTCCTCCTCTGGGGCCAACGTCCTGACTTTC
-	TRBV20-1	TRBJ2-1	-	CSARERGSSYNEQFF	TGCAGTGCTAGAGAAAGAGGAAGCTCCTACAATGAGCAGTTCTTC
-	TRBV18	TRBJ2-3	TRBD2	CASSSTSGGATDTQYF	TGTGCCAGCTCATCGACTAGCGGGGGGGCAACAGATACGCAGTATTTT
-	TRBV19	TRBJ2-2	-	CASSISGELFF	TGTGCCAGTAGTATATCCGGGGAGCTGTTTTTT
-	TRBV5-6	TRBJ2-2	TRBD2	CASSPGLAFGDTGELFF	TGTGCCAGCAGCCCGGGACTAGCGTTTGGCGACACCGGGGAGCTGTTTTTT
once	TRBV25-1	TRBJ2-3	-	CASSEWGSVRDTQYF	TGTGCCAGCAGTGAATGGGGCAGCGTCAGGGATACGCAGTATTTT
-	TRBV24-1	TRBJ1-5	-	CATFPTAGGNQPQHF	TGTGCCACCTTCCCGACAGCCGGTGGCAATCAGCCCCAGCATTTT
few	TRBV7-6	TRBJ1-3	-	CASSPTTGGNTIYF	TGTGCCAGCAGCCCAACGACAGGTGGAAACACCATATATTTT
many	TRBV5-1	TRBJ2-3	-	CASSSGTSTDTQYF	TGCGCCAGCAGCTCGGGGACTAGCACAGATACGCAGTATTTT
many	TRBV5-1	TRBJ1-1	-	CASSRLGGTEAFF	TGCGCCAGCAGCCGTTTGGGAGGGACTGAAGCTTTCTTT
many	TRBV7-3	TRBJ1-1	-	CASSLSPTSGNTEAFF	TGTGCCAGCAGCTTATCCCCGACAAGCGGGAACACTGAAGCTTTCTTT
many	TRBV20-1	TRBJ2-7	TRBD1	CSATGQALGNEQYF	TGCAGTGCAACCGGACAGGCCCTCGGCAACGAGCAGTACTTC
many	TRBV27	TRBJ2-7	-	CASKPGGGEQYF	TGTGCCAGCAAACCGGGCGGTGGGGAGCAGTACTTC
many	TRBV29-1	TRBJ2-6	-	CSVFISGANVLTF	TGCAGCGTGTTTATCTCTGGGGCCAACGTCCTGACTTTC
few	TRBV27	TRBJ1-3	-	CASSLSVGAGNTIYF	TGTGCCAGCAGTTTATCGGTAGGGGCTGGAAACACCATATATTTT
-	TRBV12-3/TRBV12-4	TRBJ2-3	-	CASSLWGGSRYF	TGTGCCAGCAGTTTATGGGGGGGCTCCCGGTATTTT
few	TRBV7-9	TRBJ1-1	-	CASSLGEVNTEAFF	TGTGCCAGCAGCTTAGGTGAGGTGAACACTGAAGCTTTCTTT
-	TRBV20-1	TRBJ1-1	-	CSASRTNMNTEAFF	TGCAGTGCTAGTAGGACGAACATGAACACTGAAGCTTTCTTT